This T cell receptor beta chain was retrieved from a study of graft-versus-host responses after intestinal transplantation (dated by TCRdb to about 2021). Notes on the research overall: Multivisceral, liver-intestinal, or isolated intestinal transplants were received by the recipients. All recipients received anti-thymocyte globulin induction followed by maintenance tacrolimus and steroids for three to four years. Bulk TCR-beta CDR3 sequencing was used to track graft-versus-host and host-versus-graft alloreactive T cell clones in the graft, circulation and bone marrow after intestinal transplantation. To identify alloreactive clones, pre-transplant mixed lymphocyte reaction products were sequenced and compared with unstimulated pre-transplant donor and recipient T cells. A cohort of about two dozen intestinal transplant recipients, including one retransplant, was enrolled, and 3 patients lacking pretransplant specimens were excluded. A peak of at least 4% donor T cells among recipient peripheral blood mononuclear cells was the definition used for donor T cell macrochimerism. Samples from a few later patients were sequenced in-house on an Illumina MiSeq with MiXCR processing rather than by the commercial service.

Comments on this clone: Its antigen remains unidentified. The record has no base qualities; no much larger clone is one base away.

Beyond this particular receptor, the publication reports: Early after transplant, peak levels of circulating GvH clones were associated with declines in HvG clones. The relatively low number and heterogeneity of intestinal transplant patients limited the conclusions. GvH clones were detected in recipient bone marrow, and some appeared earlier in ileal mucosa or blood, consistent with an intestinal mucosal origin. Patients with donor T cell macrochimerism had high GvH to HvG T cell clonal ratios in their allografts.

Library prep was done by the immunoSEQ multiplex PCR assay. For most patients, genomic DNA was isolated using the Qiagen DNeasy Blood and Tissue Kit and was shipped frozen to Adaptive Biotechnologies for TCR sequencing. For most patients, high-throughput TCR-beta CDR3 sequencing of genomic DNA was performed by Adaptive Biotechnologies. Regarding the original processing steps: Adaptive's ImmunoSEQ software supplied the TCR sequencing data for roughly 17 patients, while MiXCR and VDJtools were used to process a few other patients. To correct CD4 versus CD8 sorting errors, any sequence found in both subsets at a frequency ratio below 5:1 was removed. Because the origin of CDR3 nucleotide sequences shared between donor and recipient could not be assigned, those sequences were removed. To count as alloreactive, a clone needed at least 2-fold expansion over unstimulated cells and a minimum CFSE-low frequency of 0.002% (template counts) or 0.001% (read counts). Clones were considered mappable if detected in sequenced pre-transplant spleen, lymph node, or MLR CFSE-low populations of the donor or recipient. The cumulative frequency of alloreactive clones was calculated as a percentage of all sequences, weighted by copy number. Entries here come from immuneACCESS through TCRdb and include only in-frame sequences with V and J called. Some clones fail to appear in such tables; in the studies checked, an unresolved V gene covers under half of the shortfall, and the cause of the remainder is unknown. V, J and clone size reflect that table, while D and trimming were determined from the DNA. Recorded for this sample are 39,000 or so clones; more than 85% of them occurred a single time. Roughly a fifth of the sample goes to the ten largest clones.

The germline V gene (reference sequence) specifies MNHEY as CDR1 and SMNVEV as CDR2. The CDR3 contains 15 residues, cysteine and phenylalanine counted. Left in the record is the CDR3 DNA by itself, 45 bases read in frame from the first base. Relative to germline, V is 3 bases shorter and J is 2 bases shorter, with 14 bases between their ends. The intended sense of this specimen's time point label: cells obtained before transplantation from donor or recipient. CD3+CD4+ and CD3+CD8+ populations were FACS-sorted from unstimulated pre-transplant donor and recipient cells taken from spleen or lymph nodes.

This receptor was obtained from a human donor who was the organ donor for an intestinal transplant. Recombination joined TRBV27 with TRBJ2-7; D gene: possibly TRBD2, on 5 matching bases. Specimen: unstimulated CD8+ T cells sorted from spleen or lymph node cells, collected before transplant. The nucleotides are TGTGCCAGCAGTTTCGCCCCTGAGGGAGCCTACGAGCAGTACTTC. Translated, it reads CASSFAPEGAYEQYF.